A single sample gave rise to the 15 T cell receptor beta chains below, sequenced in a study of blood T cell repertoires in COVID-19. Sequencing used immunoSEQ multiplex PCR; TCRdb keeps in-frame clones, though not all of them. This sample has a few hundred thousand clones, with around 90% found just once. The sample was peripheral blood. These TCRs come from a man between 60 and 75 years old who had recovered from COVID-19.

The gene calls are TRBV7-3 and TRBJ1-6; no definite D call. The ends were cut back, 2 bases at V and 7 bases at J, with 12 bases in the middle. The germline CDR1 and CDR2 sequences are SGHTA and FQGTGA. This CDR3 is built from 15 residues. CDR3 nucleotides: TGTGCCAGCAGCTTAGAAGGGAGGCGGAATTCACCCCTCCACTTT. This encodes CASSLEGRRNSPLHF.

The J gene is TRBJ1-3, the V gene TRBV24-1; 7 nucleotides line up with TRBD1. With 1 base clipped from V and 3 bases from J, the junction kept 5 bases outside the gene matches. In germline, CDR1 is KGHDR, CDR2 SFDVKD. CDR3 length equals 16 residues. The DNA of the CDR3 is TGTGCCACCAGTGATTTTCGACAGGGTGGTGGAAACACCATATATTTT. The encoded protein is CATSDFRQGGGNTIYF.

The V and J genes are TRBV7-3 and TRBJ2-2, with D possibly TRBD2 on 6 matching bases. Trimming left V 2 bases short and J 2 bases short, with 9 bases between. Germline values: CDR1 SGHTA, CDR2 FQGTGA. The CDR3 totals 15 residues. The CDR3 is CASSLRGGNTGELFF. The CDR3 DNA sequence: TGTGCCAGCAGCTTACGGGGAGGTAACACCGGGGAGCTGTTTTTT.

DNA of the CDR3: TGCAGCGTTGAGGGAGCAGGGGGTTTTTATGGCTACACCTTC. It codes for CSVEGAGGFYGYTF. This chain joins TRBV29-1 and TRBJ1-2; 7 bases line up with TRBD1. V shed 3 bases, J shed 5 bases, and the junction held 9 bases outside the gene matches. Per the germline V gene, CDR1 is SQVTM and CDR2 is ANQGSEA. This CDR3 region has 14 residues.

The chain is built from TRBV19 and TRBJ2-5; a possible D gene is TRBD2 (6 bases). Looked up from germline, CDR1 is LNHDA and CDR2 is SQIVND (reference sequence). CDR3 length equals 13 residues. The germline V and J ends were trimmed by 6 bases and 4 bases, with 12 bases remaining between them. The CDR3 loop is CASSLRRAETQYF. The CDR3 DNA is TGTGCCAGTAGCCTCCGGAGGGCAGAGACCCAGTACTTC.

The J gene is TRBJ1-1, the V gene TRBV5-1; D is ambiguous. The V and J ends lost 10 bases and 4 bases respectively, with 17 bases between them. The CDR3 is 13 residues long. Per the germline V gene, CDR1 is SGHRS and CDR2 is YFSETQ. The CDR3 DNA follows: TGCGCCTCCTCGCGATTCGGAGGCACTGAAGCTTTCTTT. It specifies CASSRFGGTEAFF.

This clone has just a few counts. The chain links TRBV6-2 or TRBV6-3 to TRBJ1-2; D is undetermined. CDR1 MNHEY and CDR2 SVGEGT come from the germline V gene. Trimming took 2 bases from V and 3 from J, leaving 10 bases between them. The CDR3 contains 14 residues. In DNA form, the CDR3 reads TGTGCCAGCAGTTACCCCAGAGAGGACTATGGCTACACCTTC. It yields the protein CASSYPREDYGYTF.

J is TRBJ2-3 and V is TRBV2; D unclear. V was pared by 8 bases and J by 5 bases, with 14 bases between. Germline V lookup: CDR1 SNHLY, CDR2 FYNNEI. This CDR3 is 13 amino acids long. The chain's CDR3 is CASGPWSGDTQYF. DNA of the CDR3: TGTGCCAGCGGCCCGTGGTCTGGAGATACGCAGTATTTT. Looking up the rest from reference TRBV2 and TRBJ2-3 gives the full variable domain: EPEVTQTPSHQVTQMGQEVILRCVPISNHLYFYWYRQILGQKVEFLVSFYNNEISEKSEIFDDQFSVERPDGSNFTLKIRSTKLEDSAMYFCASGPWSGDTQYFGPGTRLTVL.

The V call is TRBV7-9, the J call TRBJ2-1, with D maybe TRBD2 (5 bases). Germline V gene sequence: CDR1 SEHNR, CDR2 FQNEAQ (reference sequence). The V end was cut by 5 bases, the J end by 7 bases, with 15 bases between. The length of the CDR3 is 14 residues. The CDR3 loop reads CASSRLLVGNEQFF. The CDR3 region has the DNA TGTGCCAGCAGCCGCCTACTAGTAGGGAATGAGCAGTTCTTC.

The rearrangement joins TRBV7-2 to TRBJ2-3; TRBD2 matches 7 bases. This CDR3 spans 15 amino acids. V dropped 4 bases and J dropped 6; count of bases not matched to a gene: 10. Germline assignment: CDR1 SGHTA and CDR2 FQGNSA. The CDR3 DNA is TGTGCCAGCAGCTCTCCGGGGGGACTGCTGGATACGCAGTATTTT. Amino acid sequence: CASSSPGGLLDTQYF.

The chain recombines TRBV4-1 with TRBJ1-4, with D maybe TRBD1 (5 bases). CDR3 size: 14 residues. V shed 4 bases and J shed 6 bases, with 12 bases lying between them. The germline CDR1 and CDR2 sequences are MGHRA and YSYEKL. CDR3 region: CASSPPGEYEKLFF. For the CDR3, the DNA is TGCGCCAGCAGCCCACCGGGGGAATATGAAAAACTGTTTTTT.

The chain links TRBV5-1 to TRBJ1-4; no clear D gene. The CDR3 consists of 14 residues. Germline CDR1 and CDR2: SGHRS and YFSETQ. V was cut by 5 bases and J by 10 bases, with 18 bases left in between. CDR3 DNA: TGCGCCAGCAGTTCAACAGACCCGCGGGGAAAACTGTTTTTT. Translating it yields CASSSTDPRGKLFF.

This chain joins TRBV27 and TRBJ1-6; the D is unclear. V was pared by 7 bases and J by 2 bases, with 9 bases between. The CDR3 totals 14 residues. CDR1 is MNHEY and CDR2 is SMNVEV in the germline V gene (reference sequence). The CDR3 nucleotides are TGTGCCAGCACCGCGGGCGCCTATAATTCACCCCTCCACTTT. Amino acid sequence: CASTAGAYNSPLHF.

The gene calls are TRBV3-1 (or the pseudogene TRBV3-2) and TRBJ2-1, with 8 bases that match TRBD2. CDR1 is LGHDT, CDR2 YNNKEL, per germline (reference sequence). After removal of 1 base from V and 4 bases from J, the junction contained 6 bases not matched to a gene. This CDR3 has 16 amino acids. The CDR3 DNA reads TGTGCCAGCAGCCAAGTGGCTAGCGGGTTATACAATGAGCAGTTCTTC. The encoded protein is CASSQVASGLYNEQFF.

This sequence joins TRBV5-1 and TRBJ2-5; D gene uncertain. CDR1 SGHRS and CDR2 YFSETQ come from the germline V gene. The V gene lost 2 bases and the J gene lost 5 bases, with 13 bases spanning the gap. CDR3 length: 14 residues. The CDR3: CASSLRSPRETQYF. The CDR3 DNA is TGCGCCAGCAGCTTAAGATCGCCCCGGGAGACCCAGTACTTC.